The 31 T cell receptor beta chains in this list originate from one sample, sequenced in a study of T cells in Graves' hyperthyroidism and ophthalmopathy. From RNA transcripts, TCR beta CDR3 regions were amplified. TCR CDR3 underwent first-round RT-PCR with the HTBI primer set. TCRdb re-derived calls from the multiplex PCR reads in MiXCR, one entry per CDR3 protein. This sample has about 580,000 distinct CDR3 sequences, with approximately 15% found just once. The sequencing input was blood. These receptor sequences come from a woman in her 30s with Graves' hyperthyroidism that later progressed to Graves' ophthalmopathy.

The table lists this clonotype with many counts. The rearrangement joins TRBV6-1 to TRBJ1-5; possible D gene TRBD1, 6 bases. CDR1 MNHNS and CDR2 SASEGT come from the germline V gene. The CDR3 spans 15 residues. V lost 6 bases and J 0 bases, leaving 12 bases between the germline ends. The CDR3 coding sequence is TGTGCCAGCAGGAATACAGGGTATAGCAATCAGCCCCAGCATTTT. This gives the protein CASRNTGYSNQPQHF.

This clonotype was seen many times. The CDR3 protein is CSAQELAGADTQYF. The DNA of the CDR3 is TGCAGTGCGCAAGAACTAGCGGGAGCAGATACGCAGTATTTT. This chain links TRBV20-1 with TRBJ2-3; TRBD2 matches at 11 bases. The CDR3 extends over 14 amino acids. CDR1 is DFQATT, CDR2 SNEGSKA, per germline (reference sequence). The V gene end was trimmed by 6 bases and the J gene end by 4 bases; junction bases not matched to a gene: 6.

V gene TRBV9 combines with J gene TRBJ2-5; D unresolved. The CDR3 consists of 15 residues. Germline V CDR1 and CDR2: SGDLS, YYNGEE. V shed 0 bases and J shed 1 base, with 10 bases lying between them. The CDR3 protein is CASSVALAFQETQYF. For the CDR3, the DNA is TGTGCCAGCAGCGTAGCTCTCGCGTTCCAAGAGACCCAGTACTTC.

This clonotype was found many times. The V gene is TRBV3-1, the J gene TRBJ2-3; possibly TRBD2 for D (5 bases). The CDR3 extends over 15 amino acids. V lost 1 base to trimming and J lost 3 bases, with 11 bases between them. Germline V CDR1 and CDR2: LGHDT, YNNKEL (reference sequence). The CDR3 spells CASSQGPGKTDTQYF. CDR3 sequence (DNA): TGTGCCAGCAGCCAAGGTCCGGGGAAAACAGATACGCAGTATTTT.

The chain recombines TRBV20-1 with TRBJ2-6; D may correspond to TRBD1 or TRBD2 (5 bases each). The V gene lost 1 base and the J gene lost 0 bases, with 13 bases spanning the gap. The CDR3 loop spans 17 amino acids. CDR1 is DFQATT, CDR2 SNEGSKA, per germline (reference sequence). The CDR3 DNA sequence: TGCAGTGCTAGAGTTGGGGGAACTGTCTCTGGGGCCAACGTCCTGACTTTC. Encoded protein: CSARVGGTVSGANVLTF.

This clonotype was counted a few times. V is TRBV6-2 or TRBV6-3 and J is TRBJ1-1; D remains ambiguous. This CDR3 is 12 amino acids long. Deletions cut 2 bases from V and 7 bases from J, with 8 bases between. Germline loops: CDR1 MNHEY, CDR2 SVGEGT. For the CDR3, the DNA is TGTGCCAGCAGTTACGTCTCCGGTGAAGCTTTCTTT. It is translated as CASSYVSGEAFF.

The V call is TRBV7-9, the J call TRBJ2-2; tentative D call: TRBD1 (5 bases). The V end was cut by 4 bases, the J end by 5 bases, with 14 bases between. The germline CDR1 and CDR2 sequences are SEHNR and FQNEAQ (reference sequence). CDR3 size: 15 residues. Written as DNA, the CDR3 is TGTGCCAGCAGCTCTCTCCAGGGAAAAACCGGGGAGCTGTTTTTT. It encodes CASSSLQGKTGELFF.

This clonotype was seen ten or more times. V usage is TRBV27 and J usage is TRBJ2-7; TRBD1 matches 7 bases. In germline, CDR1 is MNHEY, CDR2 SMNVEV (reference sequence). CDR3 size: 15 residues. V was clipped by 3 bases and J by 3 bases; unmatched bases: 8. CDR3: CASSLVGTEDYEQYF. CDR3 coding DNA: TGTGCCAGCAGTTTGGTGGGGACAGAAGACTACGAGCAGTACTTC.

This clonotype was seen at least ten times. V gene TRBV20-1 combines with J gene TRBJ2-1; D is perhaps TRBD1 (6 bases). The ends were cut back, 5 bases at V and 3 bases at J, with 17 bases in the middle. CDR3 length equals 15 residues. Germline CDR1 is DFQATT and CDR2 is SNEGSKA (reference sequence). CDR3: CSAVPTGPYYNEQFF. The CDR3 nucleotides read TGCAGTGCTGTCCCCACAGGGCCCTACTACAATGAGCAGTTCTTC.

In its sample, this clonotype was seen many times. This rearrangement joins TRBV5-4 to TRBJ1-2; D gene unclear. Trimming left V 0 bases short and J 4 bases short, with 13 bases between. The V gene's germline CDR1 is SGHNT and CDR2 YYREEE (reference sequence). The CDR3 covers 15 residues. The CDR3 protein is CASSLEGSLIYGYTF. CDR3 nucleotides: TGTGCCAGCAGCTTGGAAGGGAGCCTAATCTATGGCTACACCTTC.

This clonotype was observed many times. V and J are TRBV20-1 and TRBJ2-7; 9 bases line up with TRBD1. The junction had 6 bases not matched to a gene; V was cut back by 3 bases and J by 3 bases. In germline, CDR1 is DFQATT, CDR2 SNEGSKA (reference sequence). The CDR3 consists of 14 residues. CDR3 in DNA: TGCAGTGCTAGTAGGGTGGGACAGGGCTACGAGCAGTACTTC. Protein: CSASRVGQGYEQYF.

This clonotype was observed at least ten times. V usage is TRBV7-9 and J usage is TRBJ1-1; D unresolved. This CDR3 comprises 14 residues. Germline lookup yields CDR1 SEHNR and CDR2 FQNEAQ (reference sequence). V lost 1 base and J lost 5, with 11 bases in between. CDR3 DNA sequence: TGTGCCAGCAGCTTAGGTCAGCTCGGGACTGAAGCTTTCTTT. It codes for CASSLGQLGTEAFF.

CDR3 nucleotides: TGTGCCACCAGTCCCCCAGGCGGGGAAAGCACAGATACGCAGTATTTT. Amino acids: CATSPPGGESTDTQYF. The chain recombines TRBV24-1 with TRBJ2-3; a possible D gene is TRBD2 (6 bases). The length of the CDR3 is 16 residues. Per the germline V gene, CDR1 is KGHDR and CDR2 is SFDVKD. V gave up 6 bases and J gave up 0 bases, with 15 bases separating them.

This clonotype was seen a few times. The rearrangement uses TRBV3-1 and TRBJ2-3; 7 bases are shared with TRBD2. V was pared by 3 bases and J by 3 bases, with 9 bases of the junction left unmatched. The CDR3 spans 16 residues. Germline loops: CDR1 LGHDT, CDR2 YNNKEL (reference sequence). Here the CDR3 DNA reads TGTGCCAGCAGCCAGACCTGGGGGGGAGGAACAGATACGCAGTATTTT. Translated, it gives CASSQTWGGGTDTQYF.

The chain employs TRBV19 and TRBJ2-1; 8 nucleotides match TRBD2. The trim removed 5 bases at V and 6 bases at J, leaving 6 bases unmatched. Germline CDR1 reads LNHDA; CDR2 reads SQIVND (reference sequence). The CDR3 spans 14 residues. For the CDR3, the DNA is TGTGCCAGTAGTTCGGGACTAGTTGTCAATGAGCAGTTCTTC. Translation gives CASSSGLVVNEQFF.

This clonotype turned up a few times. CDR3 bases: TGCGCCAGCAGCCAAACAACAGGGACTGATGCGAATGAGCAGTTCTTC. This codes for CASSQTTGTDANEQFF. V gene TRBV4-3 combines with J gene TRBJ2-1; D is possibly TRBD1 or TRBD2 (6 bases each). The CDR3 is 16 amino acids. The germline gives CDR1 LGHNA, CDR2 YSLEER. The germline V and J ends were trimmed by 2 bases and 7 bases, with 18 bases remaining between them.

This clonotype was counted many times. Written as DNA, the CDR3 is TGTGCCAGCAGCTACCTTAATGCGTGGGGGGATTATGGCTACACCTTC. Translated, it gives CASSYLNAWGDYGYTF. The chain carries TRBV7-9 and TRBJ1-2; possible D gene TRBD1, 5 bases. The CDR3 consists of 16 residues. Trimming took off 4 bases at V and 5 bases at J, with 20 bases between the two ends. Germline V CDR1 and CDR2: SEHNR, FQNEAQ (reference sequence).

The table lists this clonotype with many counts. The J gene is TRBJ2-3, the V gene TRBV7-9; a weak D match, TRBD2 (5 bases). This CDR3 contains 16 residues. Trimming cost V 2 bases and J 5 bases, with 17 bases left between them. The germline V gene encodes CDR1 SEHNR and CDR2 FQNEAQ (reference sequence). DNA of the CDR3: TGTGCCAGCAGCTTATATGAGGGAAGATTAGGAGATACGCAGTATTTT. Encoded protein: CASSLYEGRLGDTQYF.

This clonotype has a count of ten or more. The V gene is TRBV2, the J gene TRBJ2-2, with 15 bases lining up with TRBD2. This CDR3 contains 17 residues. Germline V CDR1 and CDR2: SNHLY, FYNNEI. V lost 5 bases to trimming and J lost 0 bases; unmatched junction nucleotides: 1. In DNA, the CDR3 is TGTGCCAGCAGTAGGACTAGCGGGAGGGCGAACACCGGGGAGCTGTTTTTT. It codes for CASSRTSGRANTGELFF.

This clonotype was picked up many times. V is TRBV2 and J is TRBJ2-2; no firm D call. The V end lost 4 bases, the J end lost 3 bases, and 3 bases lay between the germline ends. This CDR3 spans 12 amino acids. Germline V gene data show CDR1 as SNHLY and CDR2 as FYNNEI. In DNA form, the CDR3 reads TGTGCCAGCAGTGGATACACCGGGGAGCTGTTTTTT. It specifies CASSGYTGELFF.

This chain joins TRBV28 and TRBJ2-1; D might be TRBD2 (5 bases). V was clipped by 6 bases and J by 4 bases, with 10 bases between them. CDR1 MDHEN and CDR2 SYDVKM come from the germline V gene. There are 13 residues in the CDR3. CDR3 sequence reads: CASRIGVYNEQFF. DNA of the CDR3: TGTGCCAGCAGGATCGGGGTTTACAATGAGCAGTTCTTC.

Ten or more counts support this clonotype. V and J are TRBV13 and TRBJ1-1; no clear D. The V and J ends lost 1 base and 6 bases respectively, with 15 bases between them. The CDR3 contains 15 residues. CDR1 PRHDT and CDR2 FYEKMQ come from the germline V gene (reference sequence). Here the CDR3 reads CASSLEKGFNAEAFF. The CDR3 DNA follows: TGTGCCAGCAGCTTAGAGAAAGGGTTCAACGCTGAAGCTTTCTTT.

Ten or more counts support this clonotype. The rearrangement uses TRBV3-1 and TRBJ2-2, with D unresolved. V was cut by 3 bases and J by 7 bases, with 3 bases left in between. This CDR3 comprises 11 residues. CDR1 LGHDT and CDR2 YNNKEL come from the germline V gene (reference sequence). CDR3 residues: CASSHRGELFF. The CDR3 DNA is TGTGCCAGCAGCCACCGCGGGGAGCTGTTTTTT.

The chain combines TRBV7-8 with TRBJ2-7; TRBD2 matches 7 bases. Germline loops: CDR1 SGHVS, CDR2 FQNEAQ. CDR3 length equals 15 residues. V gave up 6 bases and J gave up 2 bases; unmatched junction bases: 10. CDR3 sequence reads: CASRYEAGPTYEQYF. Written as DNA, the CDR3 is TGTGCCAGCAGATATGAAGCGGGGCCGACCTACGAGCAGTACTTC. The entire variable domain, with the rest obtained from reference TRBV7-8 and TRBJ2-7, is as follows: GAGVSQSPRYKVAKRGQDVALRCDPISGHVSLFWYQQALGQGPEFLTYFQNEAQLDKSGLPSDRFFAERPEGSVSTLKIQRTQQEDSAVYLCASRYEAGPTYEQYFGPGTRLTVT.

The V and J genes are TRBV2 and TRBJ1-4; D not resolved. This CDR3 comprises 13 residues. V lost 9 bases and J 5 bases, leaving 13 bases between the germline ends. Per germline, CDR1 SNHLY and CDR2 FYNNEI. The CDR3 region has the DNA TGTGCCAGGACGGGTGACCGAAATGAAAAACTGTTTTTT. This gives the protein CARTGDRNEKLFF.

The table lists this clonotype with many counts. The chain uses TRBV6-6 and TRBJ2-1; 9 bases are shared with TRBD2. There are 16 residues in the CDR3. CDR1 is MNHNY and CDR2 is SVGAGI in the germline V gene (reference sequence). After removal of 0 bases from V and 7 bases from J, the junction contained 7 bases not matched to a gene. The CDR3 loop reads CASSYSGGRAGNEQFF. CDR3 coding DNA: TGTGCCAGCAGTTACTCAGGCGGGAGGGCGGGGAATGAGCAGTTCTTC.

This clonotype was picked up a small number of times. The chain recombines TRBV6-1 with TRBJ1-4; D gene unclear. Germline lookup yields CDR1 MNHNS and CDR2 SASEGT. There are 15 residues in the CDR3. The V end lost 8 bases, the J end lost 0 bases, and 13 bases lay between the germline ends. The chain's CDR3 is CASQREWATNEKLFF. CDR3 nucleotide sequence: TGTGCCAGCCAACGGGAATGGGCAACTAATGAAAAACTGTTTTTT.

This clonotype was seen repeatedly, ten times or more. This chain links TRBV29-1 with TRBJ1-2; 8 bases match TRBD1. Trimming at V came to 4 bases and at J to 8 bases, leaving 9 bases not matched to a gene. The CDR3 is made up of 13 amino acids. In germline, CDR1 is SQVTM, CDR2 ANQGSEA. This chain's CDR3 is CSVGTGPTSGYTF. DNA for the CDR3: TGCAGCGTTGGGACAGGGCCCACGAGCGGCTACACCTTC.

This clonotype was detected a few times. J is TRBJ2-7 and V is TRBV12-3 or TRBV12-4; D unresolved. The V end was cut by 6 bases, the J end by 4 bases, with 7 bases between. CDR3 size: 11 residues. CDR3 region: CASSKEYEQYF. CDR3 nucleotides: TGTGCCAGCAGCAAAGAGTACGAGCAGTACTTC.

The gene calls are TRBV9 and TRBJ2-7, with a tentative D call TRBD1 (6 bases). Per germline, CDR1 SGDLS and CDR2 YYNGEE. The CDR3 consists of 16 residues. The germline V and J ends were trimmed by 0 bases and 8 bases, with 21 bases remaining between them. DNA for the CDR3: TGTGCCAGCAGCGTAGAGGCCCATGGTACAGGGAATAAGCAGTACTTC. Protein sequence: CASSVEAHGTGNKQYF. The full variable domain, with the rest looked up from reference TRBV9 and TRBJ2-7, is DSGVTQTPKHLITATGQRVTLRCSPRSGDLSVYWYQQSLDQGLQFLIQYYNGEERAKGNILERFSAQQFPDLHSELNLSSLELGDSALYFCASSVEAHGTGNKQYFGPGTRLTVT.

The table lists this clonotype with a few counts. V gene TRBV19 combines with J gene TRBJ2-7; 7 nucleotides match TRBD2. The CDR3 is 15 residues long. V lost 5 bases, J lost 3 bases, and 10 bases stayed unmatched. CDR1 and CDR2 from the germline V gene are LNHDA and SQIVND (reference sequence). The CDR3 DNA reads as TGTGCCAGTAGTCCGGGGACTACTGGAGACTACGAGCAGTACTTC. It translates to CASSPGTTGDYEQYF.